One and the same sample provided the 26 T cell receptor beta chains below, sequenced in a study of PD-L1 blockade in urothelial cancer (dated by TCRdb to 2016 to 2017). The library was prepared using the immunoSEQ multiplex PCR assay. Drawn from immuneACCESS, this table holds only the in-frame rearrangements with V and J called that TCRdb kept. Clones are partly lost; checked studies trace under half to an unresolved V gene and leave the rest unexplained. The sample includes around 30,000 clones, with roughly 80% observed a single time. The ten largest clonotypes hold roughly 2.1% of the sample. This material consisted of PBMCs, taken around atezolizumab (anti-PD-L1) treatment. These receptor sequences come from a man aged 50 or older with urothelial cancer.

This sequence joins TRBV28 and TRBJ2-7; the D gene is possibly TRBD2 (6 bases). Germline loops: CDR1 MDHEN, CDR2 SYDVKM. This CDR3 is built from 14 residues. V lost 3 bases to trimming and J lost 5 bases, with 14 bases between them. The CDR3 protein is CASSLGVGGDEQYV. CDR3 in DNA: TGTGCCAGCAGTTTGGGAGTGGGGGGTGACGAGCAGTACGTC.

In DNA, the CDR3 is TGTGCCAGCAGTTTCCGGGTCGGGGGGTTAAATGAAAAACTGTTTTTT. It specifies CASSFRVGGLNEKLFF. The rearrangement uses TRBV27 and TRBJ1-4; D may be TRBD1 (5 bases). Between the trimmed V and J ends, which lost 3 bases and 5 bases, there was a span of 16 bases. The CDR3 length is 16 residues. Germline V gene lookup returns CDR1 MNHEY and CDR2 SMNVEV (reference sequence). Full variable domain (missing parts from reference TRBV27 and TRBJ1-4): EAQVTQNPRYLITVTGKKLTVTCSQNMNHEYMSWYRQDPGLGLRQIYYSMNVEVTDKGDVPEGYKVSRKEKRNFPLILESPSPNQTSLYFCASSFRVGGLNEKLFFGSGTQLSVL.

V gene TRBV7-9 combines with J gene TRBJ1-1; D remains unclear. The CDR3 is 13 residues long. Germline V lookup: CDR1 SEHNR, CDR2 FQNEAQ (reference sequence). V was shortened by 5 bases and J by 3 bases, with 10 bases between the two germline ends. The CDR3 sequence: CASSAQAYTEAFF. In DNA form, the CDR3 reads TGTGCCAGCAGCGCGCAGGCTTACACTGAAGCTTTCTTT.

The chain combines TRBV7-2 with TRBJ1-1; possible D gene TRBD1, 6 bases. This CDR3 has 12 amino acids. Deletions cut 5 bases from V and 10 bases from J, with 14 bases between. Germline V gene lookup returns CDR1 SGHTA and CDR2 FQGNSA. The CDR3 nucleotides read TGTGCCAGCAGCCTCGGTTTCAGGGGAGCTTTCTTT. Protein product: CASSLGFRGAFF.

The chain recombines TRBV11-3 with TRBJ2-2, with 9 nucleotides matching TRBD2. The J segment lost 5 bases and the V segment lost 5 bases, leaving 9 bases of the junction unmatched. Per germline, CDR1 SGHNT and CDR2 YENEEA. This CDR3 has 16 residues. CDR3 coding DNA: TGTGCCAGCAGCGACGCGGGAGCGGGAGGAACCGGGGAGCTGTTTTTT. This sequence encodes CASSDAGAGGTGELFF.

The genes are TRBV30 and TRBJ2-1; 14 bases line up with TRBD2. V lost 4 bases to trimming and J lost 9 bases; unmatched junction nucleotides: 8. Germline V gene lookup returns CDR1 GTSNPN and CDR2 SVGIG (reference sequence). The CDR3 loop spans 15 amino acids. The CDR3 sequence is CAWIRTGTSGSEQFF. CDR3 sequence (DNA): TGTGCCTGGATTCGAACCGGGACTAGCGGGAGTGAGCAGTTCTTC.

V and J are TRBV7-3 and TRBJ2-1; TRBD2 agrees at 8 bases. CDR1 SGHTA and CDR2 FQGTGA come from the germline V gene. The J segment lost 4 bases and the V segment lost 8 bases, leaving 10 bases of the junction unmatched. This CDR3 contains 15 residues. The CDR3 sequence: CASAKTRGDYNEQFF. CDR3 in DNA: TGTGCCAGCGCCAAAACGCGGGGGGATTACAATGAGCAGTTCTTC.

The V and J genes are TRBV23-1 and TRBJ2-3; TRBD2 agrees at 11 bases. TRBV23-1 is placed among ORFs of uncertain function. V lost 6 bases, J lost 6 bases, and 14 bases stayed unmatched. This CDR3 comprises 17 residues. The CDR3 loop reads CASSRPLAGGTQDTQYF. CDR3 sequence (DNA): TGCGCCAGCAGCCGTCCTTTAGCGGGGGGGACTCAGGATACGCAGTATTTT.

This clone showed up just once. Compared with germline, one end of the junction differs, possibly owing to a read error. The chain carries TRBV7-7 and TRBJ2-5; TRBD2 aligns across 10 bases. The CDR3 length is 16 residues. CDR1 is SSHAT and CDR2 is FNYEAQ in the germline V gene (reference sequence). CDR3 region: CASSLEASGGQETQYF. The CDR3 nucleotides are TGTGCTAGCAGCTTAGAGGCTAGCGGGGGCCAAGAGACCCAGTACTTC.

This chain uses TRBV7-2 with TRBJ2-3; D is perhaps TRBD2 (6 bases). CDR1 and CDR2 from the germline V gene are SGHTA and FQGNSA. This CDR3 comprises 12 residues. Trimming pared 1 base from V and 10 bases from J, leaving 9 bases between. As DNA, the CDR3 is TGTGCCAGCAGCTTAGAAACTAGCCCGCAGTATTTT. This encodes CASSLETSPQYF.

V and J are TRBV18 and TRBJ2-3; a weak D match, TRBD2 (5 bases). Germline assignment: CDR1 KGHSH and CDR2 LQKENI. The CDR3 contains 13 residues. The V end lost 6 bases, the J end lost 2 bases, and 9 bases lay between the germline ends. Here the CDR3 DNA reads TGTGCCAGCTCCCCGGGGTTCACAGATACGCAGTATTTT. Protein: CASSPGFTDTQYF.

The chain is built from TRBV29-1 and TRBJ2-1, with D possibly TRBD2 on 7 matching bases. Germline assignment: CDR1 SQVTM and CDR2 ANQGSEA. Deletions cut 7 bases from V and 2 bases from J, with 15 bases between. The CDR3 contains 14 residues. The CDR3 nucleotides are TGCAGCGCCCGAGGGGGAGGGCCCTACAATGAGCAGTTCTTC. Translating it yields CSARGGGPYNEQFF.

This clone turned up a few times. The chain joins TRBV6-1 to TRBJ2-5; possible D gene TRBD2, 6 bases. The CDR3 extends over 15 amino acids. CDR1 and CDR2 from the germline V gene are MNHNS and SASEGT. Trimming removed 1 base at V and 2 bases at J, with 11 bases between. The CDR3 spells CASSEGAGQQETQYF. The CDR3 DNA reads as TGTGCCAGCAGTGAAGGGGCGGGGCAACAAGAGACCCAGTACTTC.

The rearrangement links TRBV2 to TRBJ1-4, with TRBD1 matching 7 bases. This CDR3 has 11 residues. Germline CDR1 and CDR2: SNHLY and FYNNEI. The CDR3 reads CVQGRIEKLFF. DNA of the CDR3: TGTGTACAGGGGCGGATTGAAAAACTGTTTTTT.

The chain has TRBV19 and TRBJ1-2; maybe TRBD1 (5 bases). The CDR3 runs to 14 residues. V was trimmed by 6 bases and J by 8 bases, leaving 19 bases between them. The germline CDR1 and CDR2 sequences are LNHDA and SQIVND (reference sequence). The CDR3 coding sequence is TGTGCCAGTAGGGTCACAGGAGACCTTACAGGCTACACCTTC. Amino acid sequence: CASRVTGDLTGYTF.

The chain uses TRBV5-4 and TRBJ2-7, with D tentatively TRBD2 (7 bases). V lost 4 bases to trimming and J lost 1 base, with 18 bases between them. The length of the CDR3 is 16 residues. Germline V lookup: CDR1 SGHNT, CDR2 YYREEE (reference sequence). The CDR3 DNA is TGTGCCAGCAGCGGAGGGGGGGCAGGGATTTCCTACGAGCAGTACTTC. This gives the protein CASSGGGAGISYEQYF. Filled out from reference TRBV5-4 and TRBJ2-7, the complete variable domain reads ETGVTQSPTHLIKTRGQQVTLRCSSQSGHNTVSWYQQALGQGPQFIFQYYREEENGRGNFPPRFSGLQFPNYSSELNVNALELDDSALYLCASSGGGAGISYEQYFGPGTRLTVT.

This clone was seen a handful of times. The rearrangement links TRBV2 to TRBJ2-7, with 7 bases lining up with TRBD2. The junction had 2 bases not matched to a gene; V was cut back by 4 bases and J by 2 bases. The CDR3 contains 13 residues. The V gene's germline CDR1 is SNHLY and CDR2 FYNNEI. The CDR3 here is CASSGGTTYEQYV. The CDR3 DNA follows: TGTGCCAGCAGTGGTGGGACTACCTACGAGCAGTACGTC.

The V and J genes are TRBV2 and TRBJ2-1, with a possible D match to TRBD1 (6 bases). Germline V gene lookup returns CDR1 SNHLY and CDR2 FYNNEI. The V end lost 11 bases, the J end lost 6 bases, and 14 bases lay between the germline ends. This CDR3 contains 12 residues. CDR3 loop: CACKTGANEQFF. The CDR3 nucleotides read TGTGCCTGTAAGACAGGCGCCAATGAGCAGTTCTTC.

The chain carries TRBV2 and TRBJ1-1, with D maybe TRBD1 (5 bases). Trimming cost V 6 bases and J 4 bases, with 15 bases left between them. Germline V gene lookup returns CDR1 SNHLY and CDR2 FYNNEI. This CDR3 region has 14 residues. This CDR3 is CASSGRVGSTEAFF. In nucleotides, the CDR3 is TGTGCCAGCAGCGGCAGGGTGGGTTCCACTGAAGCTTTCTTT.

The chain links TRBV11-2 to TRBJ1-1; D call uncertain. The CDR3 is made up of 14 amino acids. Germline CDR1 SGHAT, CDR2 FQNNGV. Deletions cut 5 bases from V and 8 bases from J, with 18 bases between. The CDR3 DNA sequence: TGTGCCAGCAGCCGCCTAGGCGGTGTACAAGAAGCTTTCTTT. Protein product: CASSRLGGVQEAFF. Filled out from reference TRBV11-2 and TRBJ1-1, the complete variable domain reads EAGVAQSPRYKIIEKRQSVAFWCNPISGHATLYWYQQILGQGPKLLIQFQNNGVVDDSQLPKDRFSAERLKGVDSTLKIQPAKLEDSAVYLCASSRLGGVQEAFFGQGTRLTVV.

This chain joins TRBV28 and TRBJ1-1; D gene unclear. The CDR3 is 12 residues long. In germline, CDR1 is MDHEN, CDR2 SYDVKM. V shed 5 bases and J shed 7 bases, with 11 bases lying between them. The CDR3 here is CASSPLWSEAFF. The CDR3 DNA reads TGTGCCAGCAGTCCCCTCTGGAGTGAAGCTTTCTTT.

J is TRBJ1-5 and V is TRBV28; D possibly corresponds to TRBD1 (6 bases). This CDR3 has 15 amino acids. The germline gives CDR1 MDHEN, CDR2 SYDVKM. V was cut by 5 bases and J by 9 bases, with 20 bases left in between. This CDR3 is CASSRWEQGPRPQHF. CDR3 in DNA: TGTGCCAGCAGTCGGTGGGAACAGGGACCCAGGCCCCAGCATTTT.

The chain has TRBV19 and TRBJ1-2, with D hard to call. V lost 9 bases and J 0 bases, leaving 14 bases between the germline ends. Germline V gene sequence: CDR1 LNHDA, CDR2 SQIVND (reference sequence). CDR3 size: 14 residues. CDR3 nucleotide sequence: TGTGCCAGCCATAGACGGGGAGCTAACTATGGCTACACCTTC. Translation gives CASHRRGANYGYTF. Together with reference TRBV19 and TRBJ1-2, the CDR3 gives the full variable domain: DGGITQSPKYLFRKEGQNVTLSCEQNLNHDAMYWYRQDPGQGLRLIYYSQIVNDFQKGDIAEGYSVSREKKESFPLTVTSAQKNPTAFYLCASHRRGANYGYTFGSGTRLTVV.

CDR3 bases: TGCGCCAGCAGCCACCCAGGGAACACTGAAGCTTTCTTT. Amino acids: CASSHPGNTEAFF. This sequence joins TRBV4-1 and TRBJ1-1; D ambiguous. Germline V lookup: CDR1 MGHRA, CDR2 YSYEKL. Between the trimmed V and J ends, which lost 3 bases and 1 base, there was a span of 6 bases. The CDR3 loop spans 13 amino acids.

This clone was observed a single time. This chain links TRBV19 with TRBJ2-5; a weak D match, TRBD1 (6 bases). V was shortened by 4 bases and J by 3 bases, with 9 bases between the two germline ends. CDR1 is LNHDA and CDR2 is SQIVND in the germline V gene (reference sequence). The CDR3 totals 13 residues. The CDR3 DNA reads as TGTGCCAGTAGTAGGGGGCCCGAAGAGACCCAGTACTTC. Amino acid sequence: CASSRGPEETQYF.

In this sample, this clone turned up once. This chain links TRBV29-1 with TRBJ1-3; D remains unclear. The CDR3 has 12 residues. Deletions cut 6 bases from V and 0 bases from J, with 6 bases between. In germline, CDR1 is SQVTM, CDR2 ANQGSEA. DNA for the CDR3: TGCAGCGTCGTGAGCTCTGGAAACACCATATATTTT. This gives the protein CSVVSSGNTIYF.